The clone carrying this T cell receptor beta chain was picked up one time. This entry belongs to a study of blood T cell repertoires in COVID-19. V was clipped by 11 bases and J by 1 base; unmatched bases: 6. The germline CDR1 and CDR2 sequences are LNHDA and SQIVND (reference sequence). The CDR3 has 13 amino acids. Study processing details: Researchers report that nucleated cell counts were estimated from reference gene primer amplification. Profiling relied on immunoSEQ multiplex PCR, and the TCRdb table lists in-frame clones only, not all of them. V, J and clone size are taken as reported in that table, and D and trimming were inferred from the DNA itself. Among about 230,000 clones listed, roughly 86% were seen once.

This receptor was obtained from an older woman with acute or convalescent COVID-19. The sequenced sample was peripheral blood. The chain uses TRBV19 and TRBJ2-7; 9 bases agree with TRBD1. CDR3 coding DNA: TGTGCCTCACAGGGGGCGTCTTCCTACGAGCAGTACTTC. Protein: CASQGASSYEQYF.